These 2 T cell receptor beta chains originate from one sample sequenced in a study of CD8+CD57+ T cells in acquired aplastic anemia. TCR beta VDJ and CDR3 profiling used genomic DNA as template. A single record per CDR3 protein comes from TCRdb applying MiXCR to the reads. The sample contains 130,000 or so distinct CDR3 sequences, approximately 61% of which appear only once. CD8+CD57+ cell expansion had been shown by flow cytometry in patients chosen for sequencing. Source material: sorted CD4+, CD8+, or CD8+CD57+ T cells (not recorded which) from PBMCs. The receptors shown here come from a human donor with aplastic anemia.

This clonotype was detected many times. The gene calls are TRBV7-9 and TRBJ2-1; D unresolved. Germline CDR1 SEHNR, CDR2 FQNEAQ (reference sequence). The CDR3 is 15 residues long. The V end lost 0 bases, the J end lost 5 bases, and 11 bases lay between the germline ends. The chain's CDR3 is CASSLAVDQNNEQFF. CDR3 DNA sequence: TGTGCCAGCAGCTTAGCAGTGGACCAAAACAATGAGCAGTTCTTC.

The chain combines TRBV29-1 with TRBJ1-1, with D perhaps matching TRBD1 (5 bases). CDR3 length: 13 residues. Trimming removed 4 bases from V and 2 bases from J, with 11 bases in between. Germline assignment: CDR1 SQVTM and CDR2 ANQGSEA. CDR3 loop: CSVGQWENTEAFF. For the CDR3, the DNA is TGCAGCGTTGGACAGTGGGAAAACACTGAAGCTTTCTTT.